This T cell receptor beta chain was identified during a study of T cell changes during pregnancy in multiple sclerosis. TCRdb keeps only in-frame clones here, not all; method: immunoSEQ multiplex PCR. The sample includes under 35,000 clones, about 85% seen only once; the top ten take approximately 8%. V lost 1 base to trimming and J lost 4 bases, with 5 bases between them. From germline, CDR1 is SEHNR and CDR2 FQNEAQ (reference sequence). The CDR3 runs to 12 residues. The source material was CD8+ T cells from peripheral blood mononuclear cells, sampled after pregnancy. The chain employs TRBV7-9 and TRBJ2-7; D unresolved. This TCR came from a female donor with multiple sclerosis, enrolled in a pregnancy study. The CDR3 loop is CASSLGAYEQYF. In DNA form, the CDR3 reads TGTGCCAGCAGCTTAGGGGCTTACGAGCAGTACTTC.